This T cell receptor (beta chain) originates from a study of control samples from healthy donors and cancer patients. CDR1 and CDR2 (germline): LNHDA, SQIVND (reference sequence). The ends lost 10 bases at V and 2 bases at J; junction bases unmatched: 3. CDR3 length equals 13 residues. Sequencing was performed with immunoSEQ multiplex PCR; in TCRdb, only in-frame clones are kept and a portion is missing. Among 120,000 to 150,000 clones listed, about nine tenths were seen once. The TCR originated in a man aged 25-40 years in good health. The sequenced sample was blood. The rearrangement links TRBV19 to TRBJ2-5; 11 bases are a match to TRBD2. The chain's CDR3 is CATRLAGQETQYF. The CDR3 bases are TGTGCCACCAGACTAGCGGGGCAAGAGACCCAGTACTTC.